The following is a T cell receptor beta chain sequence with its context. The germline V gene has CDR1 SGDLS and CDR2 YYNGEE. CDR3 length equals 14 residues. V gave up 4 bases and J gave up 2 bases, with 12 bases separating them. This entry is derived from a study of OX40 agonist ivuxolimab in advanced cancers. TCRdb's table, derived via immunoSEQ multiplex PCR, lists solely in-frame clones and lacks some. Counted here are about 69,000 clones, nearly 90% occurring once; the ten biggest clones make up roughly 4.2%. Sequences were derived from CD4+ or CD8+ T cells sorted from blood, sampled in a trial of the OX40 agonist ivuxolimab. The source of this sequence is an adult with an advanced solid tumor such as melanoma, head and neck, liver or kidney cancer. The gene calls are TRBV9 and TRBJ2-5; the D call may be TRBD1 or TRBD2 (6 bases each). The CDR3 DNA reads as TGTGCCAGCAGCCCCACGGGGGCTCAAGAGACCCAGTACTTC. Protein product: CASSPTGAQETQYF.